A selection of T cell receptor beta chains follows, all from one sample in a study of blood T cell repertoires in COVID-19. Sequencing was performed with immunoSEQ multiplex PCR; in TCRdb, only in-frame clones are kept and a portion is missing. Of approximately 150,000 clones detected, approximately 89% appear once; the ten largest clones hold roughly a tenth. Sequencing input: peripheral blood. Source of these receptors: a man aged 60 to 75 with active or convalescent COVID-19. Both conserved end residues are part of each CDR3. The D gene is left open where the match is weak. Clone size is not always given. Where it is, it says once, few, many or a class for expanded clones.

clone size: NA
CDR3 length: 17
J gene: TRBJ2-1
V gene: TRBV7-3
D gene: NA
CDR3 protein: CASSGTKAGSSYNEQFF
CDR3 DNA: TGTGCCAGCAGCGGTACCAAGGCGGGGAGCTCCTACAATGAGCAGTTCTTC

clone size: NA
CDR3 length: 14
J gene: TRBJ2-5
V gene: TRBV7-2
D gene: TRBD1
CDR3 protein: CASSFRGLGETQYF
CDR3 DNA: TGTGCCAGCAGCTTCAGGGGGCTTGGTGAGACCCAGTACTTC

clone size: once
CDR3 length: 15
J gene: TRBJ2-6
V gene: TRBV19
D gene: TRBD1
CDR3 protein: CASSRTGSGANVLTF
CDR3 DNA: TGTGCCAGTAGTCGGACAGGCTCTGGGGCCAACGTCCTGACTTTC

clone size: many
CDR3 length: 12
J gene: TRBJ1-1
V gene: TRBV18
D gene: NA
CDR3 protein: CASSPGQLQAFF
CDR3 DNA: TGTGCCAGCTCACCAGGGCAGCTACAAGCTTTCTTT

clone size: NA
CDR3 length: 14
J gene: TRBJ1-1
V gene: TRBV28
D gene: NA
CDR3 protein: CASSLGGGRTEAFF
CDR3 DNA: TGTGCCAGCAGTTTAGGGGGGGGGCGGACTGAAGCTTTCTTT

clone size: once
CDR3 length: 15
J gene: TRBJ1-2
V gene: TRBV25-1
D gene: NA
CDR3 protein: CASTPRGVSNYGYTF
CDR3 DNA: TGTGCCAGCACCCCCCGGGGGGTATCTAACTATGGCTACACCTTC

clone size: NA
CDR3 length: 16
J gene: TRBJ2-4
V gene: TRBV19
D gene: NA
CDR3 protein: CASSPGGQVGRNIQYF
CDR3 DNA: TGTGCCAGTAGTCCGGGGGGACAGGTTGGAAGGAACATTCAGTACTTC

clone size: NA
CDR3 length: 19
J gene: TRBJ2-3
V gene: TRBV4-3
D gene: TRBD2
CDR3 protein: CASSQGSSGRALGTDTQYF
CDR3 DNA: TGCGCCAGCAGCCAAGGGTCTAGCGGGAGGGCCCTCGGGACAGATACGCAGTATTTT

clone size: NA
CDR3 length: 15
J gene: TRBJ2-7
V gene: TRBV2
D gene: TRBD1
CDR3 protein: CASSEAGTGIDEQYF
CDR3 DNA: TGTGCCAGCAGTGAAGCCGGGACAGGGATCGACGAGCAGTACTTC

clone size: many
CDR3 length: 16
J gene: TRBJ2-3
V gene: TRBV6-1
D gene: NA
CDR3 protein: CASSEKEGGRPDPQYF
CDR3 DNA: TGTGCCAGCAGTGAAAAAGAGGGCGGGCGCCCAGATCCGCAGTATTTT

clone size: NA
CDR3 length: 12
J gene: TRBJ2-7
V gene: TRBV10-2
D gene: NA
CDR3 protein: CASSALRREQYF
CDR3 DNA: TGCGCCAGCAGTGCTCTCAGAAGAGAGCAGTACTTC

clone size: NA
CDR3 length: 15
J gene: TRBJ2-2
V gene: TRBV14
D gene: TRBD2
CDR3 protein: CASSHGLAGDGELFF
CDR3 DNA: TGTGCCAGCAGCCATGGACTAGCGGGAGACGGGGAGCTGTTTTTT

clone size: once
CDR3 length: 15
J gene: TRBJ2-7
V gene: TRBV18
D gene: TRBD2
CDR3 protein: CASSPSAGGRYEQYF
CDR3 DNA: TGTGCCAGCTCTCCCTCTGCGGGAGGGAGATACGAGCAGTACTTC

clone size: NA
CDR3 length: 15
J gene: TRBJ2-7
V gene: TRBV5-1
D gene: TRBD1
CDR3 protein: CASSPRTGGVYEQYF
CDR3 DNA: TGCGCCAGCAGCCCAAGGACAGGGGGAGTTTACGAGCAGTACTTC

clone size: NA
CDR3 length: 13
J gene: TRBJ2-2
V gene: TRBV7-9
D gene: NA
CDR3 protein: CASSLAPSGELFF
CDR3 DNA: TGTGCCAGCAGCTTAGCCCCTTCCGGGGAGCTGTTTTTT

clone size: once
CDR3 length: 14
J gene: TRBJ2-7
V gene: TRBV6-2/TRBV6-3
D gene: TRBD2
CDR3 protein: CASSEFGRTYEQYF
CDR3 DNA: TGTGCCAGCAGCGAATTCGGGAGGACCTACGAGCAGTACTTC

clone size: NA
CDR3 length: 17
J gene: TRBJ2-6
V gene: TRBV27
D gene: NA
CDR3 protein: CASSREGTSSGANVLTF
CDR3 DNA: TGTGCCAGCAGTCGTGAAGGGACAAGCTCTGGGGCCAACGTCCTGACTTTC

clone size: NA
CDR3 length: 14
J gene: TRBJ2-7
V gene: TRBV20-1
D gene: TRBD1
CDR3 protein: CSASWGQNSYEQYF
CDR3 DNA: TGCAGTGCTAGTTGGGGACAGAACTCCTACGAGCAGTACTTC

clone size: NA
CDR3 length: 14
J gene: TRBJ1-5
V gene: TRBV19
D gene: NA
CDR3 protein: CASTSGGSNQPQHF
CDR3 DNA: TGTGCCAGTACATCGGGGGGGAGCAATCAGCCCCAGCATTTT

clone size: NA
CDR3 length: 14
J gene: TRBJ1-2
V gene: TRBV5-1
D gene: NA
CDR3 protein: CASSFDAGGRGYTF
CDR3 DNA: TGCGCCAGCAGCTTCGACGCGGGGGGTCGAGGCTACACCTTC

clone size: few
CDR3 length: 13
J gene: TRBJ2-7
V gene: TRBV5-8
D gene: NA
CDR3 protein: CASSVGTPPHQYF
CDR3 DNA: TGTGCCAGCAGCGTTGGGACACCACCGCACCAGTACTTC

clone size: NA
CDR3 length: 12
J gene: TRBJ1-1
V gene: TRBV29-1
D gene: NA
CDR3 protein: CSVAGSHTEAFF
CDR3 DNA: TGCAGCGTTGCCGGGTCACACACTGAAGCTTTCTTT

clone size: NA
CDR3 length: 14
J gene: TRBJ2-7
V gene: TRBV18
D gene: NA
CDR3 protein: CASSPQPRSYEQYF
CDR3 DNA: TGTGCCAGCTCACCACAGCCCAGGTCCTACGAGCAGTACTTC

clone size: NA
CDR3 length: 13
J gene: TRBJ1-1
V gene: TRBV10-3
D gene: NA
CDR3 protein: CAISPQSNTEAFF
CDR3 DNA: TGTGCCATCAGCCCCCAGTCGAACACTGAAGCTTTCTTT

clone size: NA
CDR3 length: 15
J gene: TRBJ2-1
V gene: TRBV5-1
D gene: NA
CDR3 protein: CASSLTAGVDNEQFF
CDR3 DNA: TGCGCCAGCAGCCTGACGGCAGGGGTGGACAATGAGCAGTTCTTC

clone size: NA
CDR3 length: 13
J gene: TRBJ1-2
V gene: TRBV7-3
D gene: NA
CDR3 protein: CASSPGFNYGYTF
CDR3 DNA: TGTGCCAGCAGCCCCGGGTTTAACTATGGCTACACCTTC

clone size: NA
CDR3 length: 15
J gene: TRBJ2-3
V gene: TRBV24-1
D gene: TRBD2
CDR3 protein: CATSALSGRADTQYF
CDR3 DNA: TGTGCCACCAGTGCCCTTAGCGGGAGGGCAGATACGCAGTATTTT

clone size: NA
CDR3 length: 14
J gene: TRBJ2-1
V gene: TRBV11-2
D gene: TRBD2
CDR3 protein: CASSSLAGNNEQFF
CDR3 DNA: TGTGCCAGCAGCTCACTAGCGGGCAACAATGAGCAGTTCTTC

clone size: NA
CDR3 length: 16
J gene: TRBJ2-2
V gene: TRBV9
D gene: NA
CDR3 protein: CASSVGGAGAPGELFF
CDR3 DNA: TGTGCCAGCAGCGTTGGTGGGGCAGGGGCCCCCGGGGAGCTGTTTTTT

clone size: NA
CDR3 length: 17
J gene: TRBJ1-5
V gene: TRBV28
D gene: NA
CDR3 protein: CASSFRVRKGSNQPQHF
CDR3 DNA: TGTGCCAGCAGTTTTCGCGTAAGGAAGGGGTCCAATCAGCCCCAGCATTTT

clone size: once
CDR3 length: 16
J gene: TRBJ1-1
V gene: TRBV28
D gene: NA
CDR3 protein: CASSLSMGHGNTEAFF
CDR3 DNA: TGTGCCAGCAGTTTATCAATGGGACACGGAAACACTGAAGCTTTCTTT

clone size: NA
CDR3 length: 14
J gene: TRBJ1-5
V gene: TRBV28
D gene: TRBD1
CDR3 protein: CASSLTGVYQPQHF
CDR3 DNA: TGTGCCAGCAGTTTGACAGGGGTGTATCAGCCCCAGCATTTT

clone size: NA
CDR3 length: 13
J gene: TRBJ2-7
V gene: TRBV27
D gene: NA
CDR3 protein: CASSLRQNYEQYF
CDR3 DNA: TGTGCCAGCAGTTTAAGACAAAACTACGAGCAGTACTTC

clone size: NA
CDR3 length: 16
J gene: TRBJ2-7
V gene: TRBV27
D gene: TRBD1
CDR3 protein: CASSTPPGQPSYEQYF
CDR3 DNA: TGTGCCAGCTCGACCCCACCGGGACAGCCCTCCTACGAGCAGTACTTC

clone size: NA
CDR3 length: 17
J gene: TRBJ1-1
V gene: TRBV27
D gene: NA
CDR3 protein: CASSLSGHPIFDTEAFF
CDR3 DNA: TGTGCCAGCAGTTTATCGGGACACCCTATTTTTGACACTGAAGCTTTCTTT

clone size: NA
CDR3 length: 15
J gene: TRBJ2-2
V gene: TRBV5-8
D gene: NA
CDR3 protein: CASSAGQINTGELFF
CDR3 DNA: TGTGCCAGCAGCGCCGGACAGATAAACACCGGGGAGCTGTTTTTT

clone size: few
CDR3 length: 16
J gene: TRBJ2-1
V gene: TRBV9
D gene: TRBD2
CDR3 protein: CASSPPRSSGNNEQFF
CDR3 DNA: TGTGCCAGCAGCCCTCCGAGGTCTAGCGGGAACAATGAGCAGTTCTTC

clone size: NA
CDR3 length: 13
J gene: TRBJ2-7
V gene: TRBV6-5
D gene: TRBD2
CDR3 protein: CASRIGTNYEQYF
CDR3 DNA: TGTGCCAGCAGAATAGGGACTAACTACGAGCAGTACTTC

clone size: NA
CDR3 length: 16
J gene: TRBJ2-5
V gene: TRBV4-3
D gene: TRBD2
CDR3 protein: CASSQGLGLAAKTQYF
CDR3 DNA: TGCGCCAGCAGCCAAGGACTGGGACTAGCGGCAAAGACCCAGTACTTC

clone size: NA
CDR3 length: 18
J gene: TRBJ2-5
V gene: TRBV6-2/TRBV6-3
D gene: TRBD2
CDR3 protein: CASSYNLGTSGREETQYF
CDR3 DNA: TGTGCCAGCAGTTACAATCTTGGGACTAGCGGGAGAGAAGAGACCCAGTACTTC

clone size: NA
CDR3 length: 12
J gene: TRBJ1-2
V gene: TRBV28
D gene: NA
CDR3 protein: CASSSGSRSYTF
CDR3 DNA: TGTGCCAGCAGTTCCGGTTCCCGTAGCTACACCTTC

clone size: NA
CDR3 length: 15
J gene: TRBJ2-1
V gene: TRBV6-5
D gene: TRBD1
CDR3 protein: CASIPDRGSYNEQFF
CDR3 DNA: TGTGCCAGCATTCCCGACAGGGGGAGCTACAATGAGCAGTTCTTC

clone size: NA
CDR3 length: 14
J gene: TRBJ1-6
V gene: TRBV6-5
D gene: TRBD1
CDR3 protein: CASSYDRANSPLHF
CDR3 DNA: TGTGCCAGCAGTTACGACAGGGCGAATTCACCCCTCCACTTT

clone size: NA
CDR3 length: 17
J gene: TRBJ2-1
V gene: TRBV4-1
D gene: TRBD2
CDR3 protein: CASSQEGREGRVDEQFF
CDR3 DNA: TGCGCCAGCAGCCAAGAGGGGCGGGAGGGCCGAGTCGATGAGCAGTTCTTC

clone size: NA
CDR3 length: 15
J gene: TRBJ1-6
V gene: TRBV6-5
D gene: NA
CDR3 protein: CASSYSPRNNSPLHF
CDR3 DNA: TGTGCCAGCAGTTACTCCCCCAGGAATAATTCACCCCTCCACTTT

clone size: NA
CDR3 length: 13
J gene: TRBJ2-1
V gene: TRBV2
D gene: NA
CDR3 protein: CASKTGGYNEQFF
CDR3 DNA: TGTGCCAGCAAGACAGGAGGTTACAATGAGCAGTTCTTC

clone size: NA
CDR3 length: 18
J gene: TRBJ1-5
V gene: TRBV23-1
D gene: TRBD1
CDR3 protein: CASTQSRDRVFGNQPQHF
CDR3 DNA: TGCGCCAGCACTCAATCGAGGGACAGGGTTTTTGGCAATCAGCCCCAGCATTTT

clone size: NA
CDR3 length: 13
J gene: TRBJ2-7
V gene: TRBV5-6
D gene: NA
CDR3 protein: CASSRKPSYEQYF
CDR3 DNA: TGTGCCAGCAGCCGAAAACCCAGCTACGAGCAGTACTTC

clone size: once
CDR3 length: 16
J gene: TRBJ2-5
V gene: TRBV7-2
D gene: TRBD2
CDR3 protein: CASSLFLAGGQETQYF
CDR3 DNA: TGTGCCAGCAGCTTATTTCTAGCGGGAGGGCAAGAGACCCAGTACTTC

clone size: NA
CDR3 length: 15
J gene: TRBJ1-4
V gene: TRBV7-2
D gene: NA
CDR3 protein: CASSGSGATNEKLFF
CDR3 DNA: TGTGCCAGCAGCGGATCAGGGGCGACTAATGAAAAACTGTTTTTT

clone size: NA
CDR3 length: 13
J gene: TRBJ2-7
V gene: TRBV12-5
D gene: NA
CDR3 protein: CASGLDQTRQQYF
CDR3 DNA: TGTGCTAGTGGCCTAGACCAGACCCGGCAGCAGTACTTC

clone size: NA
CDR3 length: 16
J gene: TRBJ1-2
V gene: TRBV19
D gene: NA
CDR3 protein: CASSSTGSRRNYGYTF
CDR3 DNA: TGTGCCAGTAGTTCAACCGGGTCCCGAAGGAACTATGGCTACACCTTC

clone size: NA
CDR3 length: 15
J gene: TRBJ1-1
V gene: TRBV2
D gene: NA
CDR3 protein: CASSILLTGWTEAFF
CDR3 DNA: TGTGCCAGCAGTATACTACTAACAGGATGGACTGAAGCTTTCTTT

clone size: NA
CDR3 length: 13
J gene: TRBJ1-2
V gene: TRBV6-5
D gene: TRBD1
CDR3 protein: CASSRQGWYGYTF
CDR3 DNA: TGTGCCAGCAGTCGACAGGGTTGGTATGGCTACACCTTC

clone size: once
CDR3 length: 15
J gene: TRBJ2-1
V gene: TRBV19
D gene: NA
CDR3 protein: CASTEGLAKGNEQFF
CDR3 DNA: TGTGCCAGTACCGAAGGGCTAGCTAAGGGCAATGAGCAGTTCTTC

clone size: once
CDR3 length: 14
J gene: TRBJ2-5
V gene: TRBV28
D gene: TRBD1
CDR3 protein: CASSGDREQETQYF
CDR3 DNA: TGTGCCAGCAGTGGGGACAGGGAACAAGAGACCCAGTACTTC

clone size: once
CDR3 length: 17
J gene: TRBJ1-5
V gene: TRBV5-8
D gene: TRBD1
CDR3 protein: CASSSRTGDYSNQPQHF
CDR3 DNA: TGTGCCAGCAGCTCGCGGACAGGGGATTATAGCAATCAGCCCCAGCATTTT